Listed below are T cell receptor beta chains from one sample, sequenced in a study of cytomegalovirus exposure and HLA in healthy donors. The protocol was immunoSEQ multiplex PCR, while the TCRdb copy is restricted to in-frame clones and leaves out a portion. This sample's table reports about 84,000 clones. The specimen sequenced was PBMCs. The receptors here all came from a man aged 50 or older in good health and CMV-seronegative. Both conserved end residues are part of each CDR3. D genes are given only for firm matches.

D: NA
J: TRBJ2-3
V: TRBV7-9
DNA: TGTGCCAGCAGCTTAGCGACAGGAGGCGTCACAGATACGCAGTATTTT
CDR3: CASSLATGGVTDTQYF

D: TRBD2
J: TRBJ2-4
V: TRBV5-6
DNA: TGTGCCAGCAGCTCCATAGCGGGGGGGTTAGCCAAAAACATTCAGTACTTC
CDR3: CASSSIAGGLAKNIQYF

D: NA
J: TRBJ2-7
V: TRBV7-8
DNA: TGTGCCAGCAGCTCAAAAGGGGCTGGAGCCTACGAGCAGTACTTC
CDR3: CASSSKGAGAYEQYF

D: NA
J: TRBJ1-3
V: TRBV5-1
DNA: TGCGCCAGCAGCTCGGGGGAGATCTCTGGAAACACCATATATTTT
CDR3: CASSSGEISGNTIYF

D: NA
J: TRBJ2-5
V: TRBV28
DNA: TGTGCCAGCAGCATGATAGGGGGACAAGAGACCCAGTACTTC
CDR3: CASSMIGGQETQYF

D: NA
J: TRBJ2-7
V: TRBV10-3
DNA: TGTGCCATCAGTAGAACAGGGACCGAGCAGTACTTC
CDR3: CAISRTGTEQYF

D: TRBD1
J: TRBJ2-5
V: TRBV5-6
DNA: TGTGCCAGCAGCCAAAGGACAGGGGGCGGGGAGACCCAGTACTTC
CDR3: CASSQRTGGGETQYF

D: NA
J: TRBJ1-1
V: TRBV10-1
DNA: TGCGCCAGCAAGATATGGGGCGGAAACACTGAAGCTTTCTTT
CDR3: CASKIWGGNTEAFF

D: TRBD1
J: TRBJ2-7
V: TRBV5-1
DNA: TGCGCCAGCAGCTTTAGTGGACAGGGCTACGAGCAGTACTTC
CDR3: CASSFSGQGYEQYF

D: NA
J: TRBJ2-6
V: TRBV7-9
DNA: TGTGCCAGCAGCCTATCCCTCCGCTCTGGGGCCAACGTCCTGACTTTC
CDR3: CASSLSLRSGANVLTF

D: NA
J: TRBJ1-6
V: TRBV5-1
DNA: TGCGCCAGCAGCTTGGTTTACTCCTCTTCACCCCTCCACTTT
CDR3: CASSLVYSSSPLHF

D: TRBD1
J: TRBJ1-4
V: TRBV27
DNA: TGTGCCAGCAGTAGCCGGGACAGGGGGCTTGGTGAAAAACTGTTTTTT
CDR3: CASSSRDRGLGEKLFF

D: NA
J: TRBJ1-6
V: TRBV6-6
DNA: TGTGCCAGCAGCCCTAGGGGGTCCAATTCACCCCTCCACTTT
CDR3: CASSPRGSNSPLHF

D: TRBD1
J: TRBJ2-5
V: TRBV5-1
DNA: TGCGCCAGCAGCTTGAGTCGCGCCGGGACAGGGAGTTGGCAAGAGACCCAGTACTTC
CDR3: CASSLSRAGTGSWQETQYF

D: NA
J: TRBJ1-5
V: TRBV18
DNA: TGTGCCAGCTCACCGCAGATTAGCAATCAGCCCCAGCATTTT
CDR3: CASSPQISNQPQHF

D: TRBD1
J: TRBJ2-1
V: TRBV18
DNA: TGTGCCAGCTCCCGTGGGACAGGGGGAAACAATGAGCAGTTCTTC
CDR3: CASSRGTGGNNEQFF